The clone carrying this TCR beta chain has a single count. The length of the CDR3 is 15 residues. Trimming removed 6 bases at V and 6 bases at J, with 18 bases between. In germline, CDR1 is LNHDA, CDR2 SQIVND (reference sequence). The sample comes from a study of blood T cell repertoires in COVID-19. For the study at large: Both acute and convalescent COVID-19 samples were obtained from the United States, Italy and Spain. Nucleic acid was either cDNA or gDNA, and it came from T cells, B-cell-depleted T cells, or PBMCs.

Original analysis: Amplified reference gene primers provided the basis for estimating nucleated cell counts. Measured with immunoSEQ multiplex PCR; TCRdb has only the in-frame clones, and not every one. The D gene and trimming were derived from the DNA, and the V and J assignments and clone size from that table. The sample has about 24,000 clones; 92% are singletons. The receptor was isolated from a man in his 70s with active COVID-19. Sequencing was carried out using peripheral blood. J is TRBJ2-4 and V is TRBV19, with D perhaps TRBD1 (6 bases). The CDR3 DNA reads TGTGCCAGTAGGTCCGCCGGGACACGATTAAACATTCAGTACTTC. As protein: CASRSAGTRLNIQYF.